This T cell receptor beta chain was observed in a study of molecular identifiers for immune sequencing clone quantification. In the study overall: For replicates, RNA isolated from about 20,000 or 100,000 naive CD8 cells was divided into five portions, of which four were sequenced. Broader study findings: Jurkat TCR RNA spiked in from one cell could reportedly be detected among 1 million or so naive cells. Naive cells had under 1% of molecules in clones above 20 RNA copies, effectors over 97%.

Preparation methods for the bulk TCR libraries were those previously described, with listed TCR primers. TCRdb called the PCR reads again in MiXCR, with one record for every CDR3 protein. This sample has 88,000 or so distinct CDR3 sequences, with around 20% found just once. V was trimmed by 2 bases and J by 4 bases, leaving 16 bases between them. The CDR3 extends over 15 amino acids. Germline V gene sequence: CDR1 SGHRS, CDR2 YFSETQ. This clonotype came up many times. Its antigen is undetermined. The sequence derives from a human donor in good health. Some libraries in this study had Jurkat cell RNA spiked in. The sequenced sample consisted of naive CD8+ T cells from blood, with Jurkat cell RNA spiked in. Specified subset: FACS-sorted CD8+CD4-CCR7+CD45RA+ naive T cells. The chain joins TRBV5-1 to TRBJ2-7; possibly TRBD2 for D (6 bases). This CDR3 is CASSFRDGSVYEQYF. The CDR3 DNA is TGCGCCAGCAGCTTTCGTGACGGGAGCGTTTACGAGCAGTACTTC.